The source of this TCR beta chain is a study of blood T cell repertoires in COVID-19. Whole-study context: COVID-19 samples, acute and convalescent, were from the United States, Italy and Spain.

Trimming took 4 bases from V and 7 from J, leaving 15 bases between them. Germline CDR1 and CDR2: SGHDT and YYEEEE. This CDR3 comprises 14 residues. Seattle participants joined during active infection and were tracked over time. As processed by the authors: The authors estimated nucleated cell counts from reference gene primer amplification. Clones were read by immunoSEQ multiplex PCR, and TCRdb kept only the in-frame ones, dropping some. That table gives V, J and clone size, and the DNA gave D and trimming. The table has 270,000 or so clones, approximately 84% seen once. The sample was peripheral blood. This clonotype was obtained from a human donor with COVID-19, enrolled during active disease. The donor label of this sample is uncertain. The chain joins TRBV5-6 to TRBJ1-3; D unresolved. The CDR3 DNA reads as TGTGCCAGCAGCCTGAGGAGCGCAGCCAACACCATATATTTT. It yields the protein CASSLRSAANTIYF.